Below, one T cell receptor beta chain is given with its context. Its antigen remains unknown. CD4+ T cells from unexposed donors were obtained before the COVID-19 pandemic (2011-2018). CD4+ T cells were isolated from the cells after more than nine days of culture. Cells permitting, SARS-CoV-2 S/N and four cold-coronavirus spikes were tested on unexposed-donor CD4+ T cells. This record belongs to a study of CD4 T cells in relation to SARS-CoV-2 and coronaviruses. General study findings and limits: In about 65% of donors, memory CD4+ clonotypes crossrecognized SARS-CoV-2 and at least one common cold coronavirus spike. Pre-pandemic and post-infection samples never came from the same donor.

The V gene end was trimmed by 4 bases and the J gene end by 5 bases; junction bases not matched to a gene: 10. There are 15 residues in the CDR3. Germline CDR1 is SQVTM and CDR2 is ANQGSEA. The table came from immunoSEQ multiplex PCR; TCRdb's copy has only in-frame clones and leaves some out. The sample contains roughly 25,000 clones, more than 60% of which appear only once. What was sequenced was CD4+ T cells from PBMCs, cultured in vitro. The TCR originated in a human donor in good health. J is TRBJ1-5 and V is TRBV29-1; 8 positions match TRBD1. Here the CDR3 reads CSVVLNSGQDQPQHF. The CDR3 DNA is TGCAGCGTTGTATTGAACTCGGGACAGGATCAGCCCCAGCATTTT.